Below are 31 T cell receptor beta chains sequenced from a single sample in a study of T cells in Graves' hyperthyroidism and ophthalmopathy. Amplification targeted TCR beta CDR3 regions from RNA transcripts. Researchers ran a first-round RT-PCR on the TCR CDR3 using the HTBI primer set. TCRdb analysed the multiplex PCR reads with MiXCR anew, one entry per CDR3 protein. Altogether about 640,000 distinct CDR3 sequences are present, about 14% being singletons, with the ten largest covering 9.5% to 15%. The sequenced sample was blood. These receptors all come from a woman between 45 and 65 years old with Graves' ophthalmopathy.

This clonotype has at least ten counts. A junction end diverges from the germline sequence, so it may reflect a read error. This chain connects TRBV11-2 to TRBJ2-5; D remains ambiguous. The CDR3 is made up of 14 amino acids. Per the germline V gene, CDR1 is SGHAT and CDR2 is FQNNGV. The CDR3 bases are TGTGCCAGCAGCTTACAGGCCTCCCAAGAGACCCAGTGCTTC. Its translation: CASSLQASQETQCF.

This clonotype was counted many times. The chain recombines TRBV27 with TRBJ1-6; no clear D. Per the germline V gene, CDR1 is MNHEY and CDR2 is SMNVEV (reference sequence). The CDR3 is made up of 12 amino acids. Between the trimmed V and J ends, which lost 1 base and 11 bases, there was a span of 6 bases. CDR3 protein: CASSLWGAPLHF. The DNA of the CDR3 is TGTGCCAGCAGTTTATGGGGTGCACCCCTCCACTTT.

A single count supports this clonotype. A much larger clonotype is one base distant, so this may be a read error. This chain uses TRBV29-1 with TRBJ2-1; 8 bases match TRBD2. The DNA end favors TRBJ2-7, so the J call may be wrong. CDR1 is SQVTM, CDR2 ANQGSEA, per germline. The CDR3 totals 14 residues. The CDR3 region has the DNA TGCAGCGTTGTAAGCGGGAGCGACTACAATGAGCAGTACTTC. Protein product: CSVVSGSDYNEQYF.

Concerning this clonotype: One junction end disagrees with the germline gene, perhaps due to a read error. This chain links TRBV20-1 with TRBJ2-7; 8 bases map to TRBD2. The germline CDR1 and CDR2 sequences are DFQATT and SNEGSKA (reference sequence). The CDR3 is made up of 14 amino acids. The CDR3 region is CSAARPREGWEQHF. DNA for the CDR3: TGCAGTGCTGCGCGCCCCCGGGAGGGGTGGGAGCAGCACTTC.

This clonotype was seen at least ten times. The genes are TRBV12-3 or TRBV12-4 and TRBJ1-5; TRBD1 agrees at 7 bases. The CDR3 covers 14 residues. Losses at the gene ends were 3 bases for V and 6 bases for J; bases not matched to a gene: 5. This CDR3 is CASSFYRGGQPQHF. In DNA form, the CDR3 reads TGTGCCAGCAGTTTTTACAGGGGCGGTCAGCCCCAGCATTTT.

In its sample, this clonotype was seen many times. The V and J genes are TRBV28 and TRBJ1-1; D ambiguous. Trimming took 3 bases from V and 6 from J, leaving 11 bases between them. The germline gives CDR1 MDHEN, CDR2 SYDVKM. The CDR3 is made up of 13 amino acids. CDR3 residues: CASSLGGFPEAFF. The CDR3 coding sequence is TGTGCCAGCAGTTTGGGAGGGTTCCCTGAAGCTTTCTTT.

This clonotype was observed at least ten times. The chain has TRBV20-1 and TRBJ2-1; TRBD2 matches at 10 bases. After removal of 3 bases from V and 8 bases from J, the junction contained 4 bases not matched to a gene. Germline assignment: CDR1 DFQATT and CDR2 SNEGSKA (reference sequence). CDR3 length: 13 amino acids. The CDR3 region has the DNA TGCAGTGCTAGGAAAGCGGGAGGGGATGAGCAGTTCTTC. It yields the protein CSARKAGGDEQFF.

This clonotype was seen more than once but under ten times. This chain connects TRBV19 to TRBJ2-7, with D uncertain. The V gene's germline CDR1 is LNHDA and CDR2 SQIVND (reference sequence). Trimming took off 5 bases at V and 5 bases at J, with 10 bases between the two ends. CDR3 size: 12 residues. The CDR3 loop is CASSDVDDEQYF. CDR3 sequence (DNA): TGTGCCAGTAGTGATGTTGACGACGAGCAGTACTTC.

V usage is TRBV30 and J usage is TRBJ2-3; D unclear. CDR1 and CDR2 (germline): GTSNPN, SVGIG (reference sequence). V lost 0 bases, J lost 4 bases, and 8 bases lay in between. The length of the CDR3 is 13 residues. CDR3 coding DNA: TGTGCCTGGAGTGTACTGGCGTCAGATACGCAGTATTTT. Amino acids: CAWSVLASDTQYF.

This clonotype was detected ten times or more. The rearrangement uses TRBV18 and TRBJ2-3; TRBD1 matches at 7 bases. CDR3 length equals 18 residues. The germline V gene has CDR1 KGHSH and CDR2 LQKENI. V was pared by 3 bases and J by 0 bases, with 12 bases of the junction left unmatched. The chain's CDR3 is CASSPVGTAGSSTDTQYF. DNA for the CDR3: TGTGCCAGCTCACCCGTTGGGACAGCCGGATCTAGCACAGATACGCAGTATTTT. Variable domain in full (rest from reference TRBV18 and TRBJ2-3): NAGVMQNPRHLVRRRGQEARLRCSPMKGHSHVYWYRQLPEEGLKFMVYLQKENIIDESGMPKERFSAEFPKEGPSILRIQQVVRGDSAAYFCASSPVGTAGSSTDTQYFGPGTRLTVL.

This clonotype was observed many times. This CDR3 is CASSVGLADGTYEQYF. The CDR3 DNA is TGCGCCAGCAGCGTAGGACTAGCGGATGGAACCTACGAGCAGTACTTC. This chain connects TRBV5-1 to TRBJ2-7; TRBD2 matches 10 bases. Germline values: CDR1 SGHRS, CDR2 YFSETQ. CDR3 length equals 16 residues. Germline trimming cut 4 bases from V and 2 bases from J; bases unmatched to any gene: 9.

The V gene is TRBV12-5, the J gene TRBJ2-2, with TRBD2 matching over 7 bases. Germline V gene sequence: CDR1 LGHNT, CDR2 FRNRAP. The length of the CDR3 is 16 residues. V lost 5 bases and J lost 5; bases outside the gene matches: 11. The CDR3 sequence: CASGLPRGSLTGELFF. DNA for the CDR3: TGTGCTAGTGGTCTCCCACGCGGGAGTTTAACCGGGGAGCTGTTTTTT.

This clonotype was observed a few times. V usage is TRBV6-1 and J usage is TRBJ2-1; tentative D call: TRBD2 (5 bases). The V gene's germline CDR1 is MNHNS and CDR2 SASEGT. There are 12 residues in the CDR3. V shed 10 bases and J shed 4 bases, with 11 bases lying between them. This CDR3 is CAKERLYNEQFF. The CDR3 region has the DNA TGTGCCAAGGAGCGGTTGTACAATGAGCAGTTCTTC.

This clonotype is a singleton in its sample. The rearrangement uses TRBV19 and TRBJ2-1; 9 positions match TRBD2. After removal of 3 bases from V and 4 bases from J, the junction contained 13 bases not matched to a gene. This CDR3 is built from 18 residues. CDR1 LNHDA and CDR2 SQIVND come from the germline V gene (reference sequence). CDR3 in DNA: TGTGCCAGTAGTATCTCCCCACTTAGCGGGAGCCGGTACAATGAGCAGTTCTTC. Amino acids: CASSISPLSGSRYNEQFF. Combining the CDR3 with reference TRBV19 and TRBJ2-1 gives the whole variable domain DGGITQSPKYLFRKEGQNVTLSCEQNLNHDAMYWYRQDPGQGLRLIYYSQIVNDFQKGDIAEGYSVSREKKESFPLTVTSAQKNPTAFYLCASSISPLSGSRYNEQFFGPGTRLTVL.

There are many counts of this clonotype. CDR3 sequence: CASSQEGVWGHRYGYTF. In nucleotides, the CDR3 is TGTGCCAGCAGCCAAGAAGGGGTCTGGGGGCATCGCTATGGCTACACCTTC. This sequence joins TRBV3-1 and TRBJ1-2, with D maybe TRBD1 (6 bases). There are 17 residues in the CDR3. The V end was cut by 0 bases, the J end by 4 bases, with 18 bases between. The germline CDR1 and CDR2 sequences are LGHDT and YNNKEL (reference sequence).

This clonotype has just a few counts. The chain is built from TRBV6-2 or TRBV6-3 and TRBJ2-5; unclear D gene. The CDR3 sequence is 18 residues long. Per the germline V gene, CDR1 is MNHEY and CDR2 is SVGEGT. V lost 4 bases, J lost 5 bases, and 26 bases lay in between. As DNA, the CDR3 is TGTGCCAGCAGTTCACTCTCTCGCCGACCCCCTCGGGCGGAGACCCAGTACTTC. Encoded protein: CASSSLSRRPPRAETQYF.

This clonotype has a handful of counts. The chain uses TRBV19 and TRBJ2-7; tentative D call: TRBD1 (6 bases). V was shortened by 3 bases and J by 2 bases, with 11 bases between the two germline ends. The V gene's germline CDR1 is LNHDA and CDR2 SQIVND (reference sequence). This CDR3 contains 14 residues. Here the CDR3 DNA reads TGTGCCAGTAGTATGACAGGTTCAGCCTACGAGCAGTACTTC. Its translation: CASSMTGSAYEQYF.

The sample holds many counts of this clonotype. The genes are TRBV6-5 and TRBJ2-7; no firm D call. V lost 0 bases and J lost 2, with 8 bases in between. The CDR3 covers 14 residues. Germline V gene sequence: CDR1 MNHEY, CDR2 SVGAGI. CDR3 sequence: CASSYSDRTYEQYF. For the CDR3, the DNA is TGTGCCAGCAGTTACTCGGATAGAACCTACGAGCAGTACTTC.

This clonotype was observed at least ten times. V and J are TRBV12-3 or TRBV12-4 and TRBJ2-1; 8 nucleotides match TRBD1. The J segment lost 5 bases and the V segment lost 3 bases, leaving 12 bases of the junction unmatched. The CDR3 loop spans 17 amino acids. CDR3: CASSFRRTGFGNNEQFF. The CDR3 DNA reads TGTGCCAGCAGTTTTAGGCGGACAGGGTTCGGCAACAATGAGCAGTTCTTC.

This clonotype was observed a few times. The rearrangement uses TRBV4-3 and TRBJ2-6; D remains unclear. V lost 0 bases and J 0 bases, leaving 6 bases between the germline ends. Per germline, CDR1 LGHNA and CDR2 YSLEER. The CDR3 has 16 residues. CDR3 DNA: TGCGCCAGCAGCCAAGATCCGCGCTCTGGGGCCAACGTCCTGACTTTC. It codes for CASSQDPRSGANVLTF.

This clonotype was picked up a small number of times. The chain recombines TRBV18 with TRBJ2-6; 7 nucleotides line up with TRBD2. The CDR3 totals 19 residues. Losses at the gene ends were 1 base for V and 0 bases for J; bases not matched to a gene: 9. Looked up from germline, CDR1 is KGHSH and CDR2 is LQKENI. CDR3 region: CASSPRDAGALSGANVLTF. CDR3 coding DNA: TGTGCCAGCTCACCACGGGACGCGGGAGCGCTCTCTGGGGCCAACGTCCTGACTTTC.

There are many counts of this clonotype. The rearrangement links TRBV18 to TRBJ1-5; D might be TRBD1 (6 bases). The CDR3 runs to 13 residues. The ends were cut back, 6 bases at V and 5 bases at J, with 11 bases in the middle. Germline values: CDR1 KGHSH, CDR2 LQKENI. CDR3 protein: CASSSGVYQPQHF. CDR3 nucleotide sequence: TGTGCCAGCTCCTCAGGGGTCTATCAGCCCCAGCATTTT.

Many counts were recorded for this clonotype. The J gene is TRBJ2-7, the V gene TRBV4-2, with 12 bases matching TRBD2. The CDR3 spans 16 residues. V gave up 1 base and J gave up 4 bases; unmatched junction bases: 5. In germline, CDR1 is LGHNA, CDR2 YNFKEQ. The CDR3 spells CASSQGPGTSGYEQYF. Written as DNA, the CDR3 is TGTGCCAGCAGCCAAGGCCCCGGGACTAGCGGGTACGAGCAGTACTTC.

This clonotype was counted many times. The chain joins TRBV28 to TRBJ1-5, with D unclear. The V end was cut by 6 bases, the J end by 1 base, with 7 bases between. Germline V lookup: CDR1 MDHEN, CDR2 SYDVKM. The CDR3 is made up of 13 amino acids. CDR3: CASSSLSNQPQHF. The CDR3 DNA sequence: TGTGCCAGCAGCAGCTTAAGCAATCAGCCCCAGCATTTT.

The V gene is TRBV20-1, the J gene TRBJ2-4; 8 nucleotides align to TRBD1. The germline V gene has CDR1 DFQATT and CDR2 SNEGSKA (reference sequence). This CDR3 is 16 amino acids long. V dropped 6 bases and J dropped 4; count of bases not matched to a gene: 14. As DNA, the CDR3 is TGCAGTGCGGTTCGGCCGGGACAGGCTGCGAAAAACATTCAGTACTTC. Amino acids: CSAVRPGQAAKNIQYF.

The table lists this clonotype with many counts. The chain combines TRBV5-5 with TRBJ1-1, with D perhaps TRBD1 (5 bases). The CDR3 totals 15 residues. Germline lookup yields CDR1 SGHKS and CDR2 YYEKEE (reference sequence). V lost 2 bases and J lost 1, with 12 bases in between. CDR3: CASSLFPTENTEAFF. In DNA form, the CDR3 reads TGTGCCAGCAGCTTATTCCCGACAGAGAACACTGAAGCTTTCTTT.

At least ten counts were recorded for this clonotype. The chain couples TRBV20-1 to TRBJ2-1; 14 nucleotides align to TRBD2. This CDR3 has 16 amino acids. Looked up from germline, CDR1 is DFQATT and CDR2 is SNEGSKA (reference sequence). After removal of 3 bases from V and 9 bases from J, the junction contained 10 bases not matched to a gene. The CDR3: CSASFGGLAGDGEQFF. CDR3 coding DNA: TGCAGTGCTAGTTTCGGGGGACTAGCGGGAGACGGTGAGCAGTTCTTC.

This clonotype has more than one count but fewer than ten. The V call is TRBV20-1, the J call TRBJ2-6, with D possibly matching TRBD2 (6 bases). This CDR3 region has 15 residues. V lost 1 base and J lost 2, with 9 bases in between. Germline lookup yields CDR1 DFQATT and CDR2 SNEGSKA (reference sequence). The CDR3 region has the DNA TGCAGTGCTAGAGGACGGGGGACTGGGGCCAACGTCCTGACTTTC. This sequence encodes CSARGRGTGANVLTF.

This clonotype was seen ten or more times. The gene calls are TRBV18 and TRBJ2-7, with TRBD1 matching 10 bases. This CDR3 is built from 15 residues. From germline, CDR1 is KGHSH and CDR2 LQKENI. J lost 2 bases, V lost 4 bases, and 5 bases had no gene match. CDR3 in amino acids: CASSRRGTGAYEQYF. The CDR3 DNA follows: TGTGCCAGCTCACGGAGGGGGACAGGGGCCTACGAGCAGTACTTC.

In its sample, this clonotype was seen many times. The rearrangement joins TRBV28 to TRBJ1-5, with 9 nucleotides matching TRBD1. The length of the CDR3 is 14 residues. From germline, CDR1 is MDHEN and CDR2 SYDVKM. V gave up 6 bases and J gave up 6 bases; unmatched junction bases: 6. The CDR3 region is CASRPQGAGQPQHF. In nucleotides, the CDR3 is TGTGCCAGCAGACCACAGGGGGCAGGTCAGCCCCAGCATTTT.

The chain links TRBV7-6 to TRBJ2-5; TRBD2 aligns across 7 bases. The CDR3 contains 18 residues. Germline-derived CDR1 and CDR2 are SGHVS and FNYEAQ. The trim removed 5 bases at V and 3 bases at J, leaving 18 bases unmatched. The CDR3 DNA is TGTGCCAGCAGCAAAGGACTGGGCTGGCTAGCGGACAAAGAGACCCAGTACTTC. This encodes CASSKGLGWLADKETQYF.